Listed below are T cell receptor beta chains from one sample, sequenced in a study of blood T cell repertoires in COVID-19. Some clones are missing from TCRdb's copy, which holds only in-frame ones; the method was immunoSEQ multiplex PCR. The repertoire includes 90,000 or so clones, 55% to 75% of them detected once, and over 13% sits in the top ten. The sequenced material came from peripheral blood. The source of these receptors is a woman older than 75 with acute or convalescent COVID-19. The CDR3 runs from the conserved cysteine through the conserved F or W. Fields, in order: clone size, V gene, J gene, D gene, CDR3 protein, CDR3 DNA. D genes are given only for firm matches. The size of a clone is reported for some rows only, either as once, few or many, or as a class for expanded clones.

clone size: NA
V gene: TRBV2
J gene: TRBJ2-1
D gene: TRBD2
CDR3 protein: CASSLRLAGVFEFF
CDR3 DNA: TGTGCCAGCAGTTTACGACTAGCGGGGGTTTTCGAGTTCTTC

clone size: NA
V gene: TRBV30
J gene: TRBJ1-1
D gene: NA
CDR3 protein: CAWSPGLQNTEAFF
CDR3 DNA: TGTGCCTGGAGTCCGGGACTGCAGAACACTGAAGCTTTCTTT

clone size: NA
V gene: TRBV15
J gene: TRBJ2-1
D gene: TRBD1
CDR3 protein: CATSATLTGGFDEQFF
CDR3 DNA: TGTGCCACCAGCGCCACCTTGACAGGGGGCTTTGATGAGCAGTTCTTC

clone size: NA
V gene: TRBV5-8
J gene: TRBJ2-3
D gene: NA
CDR3 protein: CASSPGQGTDTQYF
CDR3 DNA: TGTGCCAGCAGCCCCGGCCAGGGTACAGATACGCAGTATTTT

clone size: few
V gene: TRBV6-5
J gene: TRBJ2-7
D gene: NA
CDR3 protein: CASSPGVYEQYF
CDR3 DNA: TGTGCCAGCAGTCCCGGAGTCTACGAGCAGTACTTC

clone size: NA
V gene: TRBV21-1
J gene: TRBJ2-3
D gene: NA
CDR3 protein: CASRYRASTDTQYF
CDR3 DNA: TGTGCCAGCAGGTACAGGGCTAGCACAGATACGCAGTATTTT

clone size: many
V gene: TRBV2
J gene: TRBJ1-2
D gene: TRBD1
CDR3 protein: CASTPGQLRKGYTF
CDR3 DNA: TGTGCCAGCACTCCGGGACAGCTTAGGAAAGGCTACACCTTC

clone size: NA
V gene: TRBV30
J gene: TRBJ1-1
D gene: NA
CDR3 protein: CAWSVQENTEAFF
CDR3 DNA: TGTGCCTGGAGTGTTCAGGAGAACACTGAAGCTTTCTTT

clone size: NA
V gene: TRBV9
J gene: TRBJ2-1
D gene: NA
CDR3 protein: CASSKGEGASYNEQFF
CDR3 DNA: TGTGCCAGCAGCAAAGGGGAAGGGGCGTCCTACAATGAGCAGTTCTTC

clone size: NA
V gene: TRBV5-4
J gene: TRBJ1-1
D gene: NA
CDR3 protein: CASSSKQGSNMNTEAFF
CDR3 DNA: TGTGCCAGCAGCTCGAAACAGGGAAGTAATATGAACACTGAAGCTTTCTTT

clone size: few
V gene: TRBV6-6
J gene: TRBJ1-2
D gene: TRBD1
CDR3 protein: CASKRRTGPYGYTF
CDR3 DNA: TGTGCCAGTAAAAGAAGGACAGGACCCTATGGCTACACCTTC

clone size: NA
V gene: TRBV14
J gene: TRBJ1-4
D gene: NA
CDR3 protein: CASSHRIGQGQFYEKLFF
CDR3 DNA: TGTGCCAGCAGCCATCGTATCGGGCAGGGGCAATTCTATGAAAAACTGTTTTTT